This section outlines one T cell receptor (beta chain) sequence together with its context. A read error may be the cause here, since a much bigger clone is one base away. Researchers took RNA transcripts and amplified the TCR beta CDR3 regions from them. During a first-round RT-PCR of the TCR CDR3, the HTBI primer set was used. TCRdb independently ran MiXCR on the multiplex PCR reads; one entry per CDR3 protein. The sample includes around 420,000 distinct CDR3 sequences, roughly an eighth of them seen just once. This record comes from a study of T cells in Graves' hyperthyroidism and ophthalmopathy. This CDR3 spans 14 amino acids. Germline loops: CDR1 KGHDR, CDR2 SFDVKD.

The sample was blood. This chain links TRBV24-1 with TRBJ2-5, with D tentatively TRBD1 (7 bases). The J call may be incorrect, as the DNA end agrees better with TRBJ2-1. This sequence was found in a woman younger than 30 with Graves' hyperthyroidism. DNA of the CDR3: TGTGCCACCAGTGATCGGGACAGACGGGAGACCCAGTTCTTC. Residues: CATSDRDRRETQFF.